These 2 T cell receptor beta chains share one sample of origin, sequenced in a study of T cells in women clearing cervical HPV infection. Clones were sequenced by immunoSEQ multiplex PCR, and TCRdb holds only the in-frame ones, with some missing. Recorded for this sample: around 35,000 clones. The sequenced sample was blood buffy coat. Receptors were obtained from a woman between 18 and 70 years old with a cervical HPV16 infection that either progressed to CIN3+ or cleared (not recorded which).

As regards this clone: The read stops 3 residues short of the end of the CDR3; the missing end is completed from the germline J gene. This chain links TRBV6-2 or TRBV6-3 with TRBJ1-4; 7 nucleotides match TRBD1. The germline V gene has CDR1 MNHEY and CDR2 SVGEGT. The CDR3 loop spans 12 amino acids. CDR3 sequence: CASSQGVLPLFF. The CDR3 DNA, read in part, is TGTGCCAGCAGTCAGGGGGTATTACCA.

Turning to this clone: Read data end 3 residues before the CDR3 end; the end is taken from the germline J gene. This chain uses TRBV18 with TRBJ1-2; weak D call: TRBD1 (5 bases). Germline-derived CDR1 and CDR2 are KGHSH and LQKENI. The CDR3 is 15 amino acids. CDR3 DNA, as far as it was read: TGTGCCAGCTCACCACCGGGACTAGCGGGGAGTGAC. It codes for CASSPPGLAGSD. The full CDR3 sequence reads CASSPPGLAGSDYTF.